This T cell receptor beta chain was sequenced for a study of CD8+ T cells in alopecia areata. Overall study findings and caveats: Sequenced scalp T cells also include alphabeta T cells resident in normal skin.

Trimming took off 8 bases at V and 5 bases at J, with 12 bases between the two ends. Germline CDR1 and CDR2: SQVTM and ANQGSEA. The CDR3 consists of 11 residues. RNA extraction and reverse transcription yielded cDNA as sequencing template. Some clones are missing from TCRdb's copy, which holds only in-frame ones; the method was immunoSEQ multiplex PCR. The table has 70,000 or so clones, approximately 60% seen once. With regard to this clone: Its antigen is not identified.

The TCR sequence derives from a human donor with alopecia areata. The sample in question was CD8+ T cells sorted from blood, obtained at week 0. The gene calls are TRBV29-1 and TRBJ1-1; maybe TRBD1 (5 bases). The DNA of the CDR3 is TGCAGCATTGGGGGTGAAACTGAAGCTTTCTTT. This gives the protein CSIGGETEAFF.